These 17 T cell receptor beta chains share one sample of origin, sequenced in a study of cytomegalovirus exposure and HLA in healthy donors. Amplification used 60 Vbeta primers and 13 Jbeta primers. Libraries were prepared by immunoSEQ multiplex PCR; TCRdb keeps only in-frame clonotypes and omits some of them. The table records 80,000 to 100,000 clones, over 75% of them present only once. Sequencing was performed on PBMCs. The receptor source for this set is a middle-aged man in good health and CMV-seronegative.

The V and J genes are TRBV5-8 and TRBJ1-5; 8 bases line up with TRBD1. The germline V gene has CDR1 SGHTS and CDR2 YDEGEE. This CDR3 has 15 residues. After removal of 0 bases from V and 1 base from J, the junction contained 0 bases not matched to a gene. The CDR3 sequence is CASSLGDRSNQPQHF. The CDR3 nucleotides read TGTGCCAGCAGCTTGGGGGACAGGAGCAATCAGCCCCAGCATTTT.

The chain couples TRBV7-8 to TRBJ2-7; 11 bases agree with TRBD2. This CDR3 spans 17 amino acids. Germline-derived CDR1 and CDR2 are SGHVS and FQNEAQ. Trimming took 5 bases from V and 3 from J; bases not matched to a gene: 12. CDR3 amino acids: CASSALTSGVSYYEQYF. As DNA, the CDR3 is TGTGCCAGCAGCGCCCTGACTAGCGGGGTCTCCTACTACGAGCAGTACTTC.

The chain recombines TRBV19 with TRBJ2-2; 8 nucleotides align to TRBD1. This CDR3 contains 14 residues. Germline CDR1 reads LNHDA; CDR2 reads SQIVND (reference sequence). V shed 8 bases, J shed 4 bases, and the junction held 6 bases outside the gene matches. CDR3 bases: TGTGCCAGTGCACAGGGGGGCTTCACCGGGGAGCTGTTTTTT. As protein: CASAQGGFTGELFF.

The J gene is TRBJ2-2, the V gene TRBV5-1; 7 bases align to TRBD1. This CDR3 region has 15 residues. Germline loops: CDR1 SGHRS, CDR2 YFSETQ. V dropped 2 bases and J dropped 1; count of bases not matched to a gene: 2. In DNA form, the CDR3 reads TGCGCCAGCAGCTTTTGGACAGGGAACACCGGGGAGCTGTTTTTT. Translating gives CASSFWTGNTGELFF. Full variable domain (rest looked up from reference TRBV5-1 and TRBJ2-2): KAGVTQTPRYLIKTRGQQVTLSCSPISGHRSVSWYQQTPGQGLQFLFEYFSETQRNKGNFPGRFSGRQFSNSRSEMNVSTLELGDSALYLCASSFWTGNTGELFFGEGSRLTVL.

The gene calls are TRBV7-9 and TRBJ2-7; the match to TRBD1 covers 9 bases. Germline V lookup: CDR1 SEHNR, CDR2 FQNEAQ (reference sequence). The CDR3 consists of 18 residues. J lost 5 bases, V lost 2 bases, and 16 bases had no gene match. Here the CDR3 reads CASSLWDRDYQGTHEQYF. CDR3 sequence (DNA): TGTGCCAGCAGCTTATGGGACAGGGACTACCAAGGGACCCACGAGCAGTACTTC.

V usage is TRBV5-6 and J usage is TRBJ2-7; no reliable D call. CDR3 length: 13 amino acids. V lost 5 bases and J 0 bases, leaving 9 bases between the germline ends. Germline lookup yields CDR1 SGHDT and CDR2 YYEEEE. In DNA form, the CDR3 reads TGTGCCAGCAGAGGATACAGCTCCTACGAGCAGTACTTC. It specifies CASRGYSSYEQYF.

V and J are TRBV30 and TRBJ2-7; D ambiguous. CDR1 and CDR2 from the germline V gene are GTSNPN and SVGIG (reference sequence). Trimming removed 0 bases at V and 6 bases at J, with 9 bases between. This CDR3 region has 12 residues. The CDR3 reads CAWSVSVFEQYF. CDR3 coding DNA: TGTGCCTGGAGTGTGTCGGTTTTCGAGCAGTACTTC.

The rearrangement joins TRBV6-6 to TRBJ2-7; 8 bases agree with TRBD1. The CDR3 extends over 14 amino acids. The V gene's germline CDR1 is MNHNY and CDR2 SVGAGI (reference sequence). V was clipped by 6 bases and J by 5 bases; unmatched bases: 9. Here the CDR3 DNA reads TGTGCCAGCAGGCTAGATGGACAGGGAGACGAGCAGTACTTC. Its protein is CASRLDGQGDEQYF.

This chain links TRBV19 with TRBJ1-4; the D gene is possibly TRBD1 (5 bases). In germline, CDR1 is LNHDA, CDR2 SQIVND (reference sequence). This CDR3 is 13 amino acids long. Trimming removed 5 bases from V and 7 bases from J, with 11 bases in between. CDR3 DNA sequence: TGTGCCAGTAGTCCCTCCGGGGGTGAAAAACTGTTTTTT. The encoded protein is CASSPSGGEKLFF.

The rearrangement uses TRBV30 and TRBJ2-5, with TRBD1 matching 9 bases. With the DNA end fitting TRBJ2-7 better, the J assignment may be wrong. The CDR3 spans 13 residues. The germline gives CDR1 GTSNPN, CDR2 SVGIG (reference sequence). The DNA for the CDR3 is TGTGCCTGGGACCCGGGACAGGGCTACGAGCAGTACTTC. Its translation is CAWDPGQGYEQYF.

The chain links TRBV7-9 to TRBJ2-1; the match to TRBD2 covers 10 bases. V dropped 6 bases and J dropped 7; count of bases not matched to a gene: 9. The CDR3 sequence is 15 residues long. Germline CDR1 SEHNR, CDR2 FQNEAQ (reference sequence). The chain's CDR3 is CASRGLADYYNEQFF. In DNA, the CDR3 is TGTGCCAGCAGAGGACTAGCGGATTATTATAATGAGCAGTTCTTC.

This clone ranks as medium-sized. The V and J genes are TRBV11-2 and TRBJ2-7; TRBD2 matches 9 bases. The CDR3 loop spans 15 amino acids. The V gene's germline CDR1 is SGHAT and CDR2 FQNNGV. J was trimmed by 3 bases and V by 5 bases; bases with no gene match: 8. The CDR3 bases are TGTGCCAGCAGCCCCAGGGGACTAGCCGTCTACGAGCAGTACTTC. This codes for CASSPRGLAVYEQYF.

This chain uses TRBV5-4 with TRBJ1-4; 8 bases align to TRBD1. The CDR3 has 20 amino acids. V gave up 4 bases and J gave up 10 bases; unmatched junction bases: 27. From germline, CDR1 is SGHNT and CDR2 YYREEE (reference sequence). The CDR3 DNA sequence: TGTGCCAGCAGCCTGTACTTAGTCCGCCCTAAACCGGGACAGGTGGGAAAACTGTTTTTT. It translates to CASSLYLVRPKPGQVGKLFF.

This chain joins TRBV5-1 and TRBJ1-2, with 8 bases matching TRBD1. The CDR3 is 13 residues long. J gave up 8 bases and V 4 bases, and 7 bases lay outside the gene matches. Germline V gene data show CDR1 as SGHRS and CDR2 as YFSETQ. In DNA form, the CDR3 reads TGCGCCAGCAGCGAAAGGACAGGGATCGGCTACACCTTC. Translation: CASSERTGIGYTF.

The chain joins TRBV7-9 to TRBJ2-1; 9 positions match TRBD2. Germline values: CDR1 SEHNR, CDR2 FQNEAQ (reference sequence). V lost 5 bases, J lost 7 bases, and 12 bases stayed unmatched. The CDR3 contains 16 residues. CDR3 region: CASSPSGSGGSNEQFF. The CDR3 nucleotides are TGTGCCAGCAGCCCCTCGGGCAGCGGGGGGAGTAATGAGCAGTTCTTC.

The J gene is TRBJ1-4, the V gene TRBV7-9, with TRBD1 as a possible D gene (6 bases). The CDR3 contains 15 residues. The germline gives CDR1 SEHNR, CDR2 FQNEAQ (reference sequence). Trimming pared 1 base from V and 7 bases from J, leaving 13 bases between. The CDR3 DNA reads as TGTGCCAGCAGCTTAGACACCACAGGGCTTGAAAAACTGTTTTTT. Its protein product is CASSLDTTGLEKLFF.

V gene TRBV6-1 combines with J gene TRBJ2-7, with D possibly matching TRBD1 (6 bases). V lost 6 bases, J lost 2 bases, and 17 bases lay in between. The germline gives CDR1 MNHNS, CDR2 SASEGT. There are 15 residues in the CDR3. The CDR3 sequence is CASSGEWDMTYEQYF. CDR3 nucleotide sequence: TGTGCCAGCAGCGGGGAGTGGGACATGACCTACGAGCAGTACTTC.